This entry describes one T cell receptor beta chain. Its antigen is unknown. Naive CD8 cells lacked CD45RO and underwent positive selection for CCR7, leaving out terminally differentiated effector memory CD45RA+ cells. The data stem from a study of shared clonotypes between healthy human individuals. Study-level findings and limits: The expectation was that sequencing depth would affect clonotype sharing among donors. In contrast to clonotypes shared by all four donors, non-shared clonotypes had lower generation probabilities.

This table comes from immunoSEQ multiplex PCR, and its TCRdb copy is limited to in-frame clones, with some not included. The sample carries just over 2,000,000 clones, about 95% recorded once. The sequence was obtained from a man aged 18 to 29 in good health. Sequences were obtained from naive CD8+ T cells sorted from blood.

The CDR3: CASSQVAGISTEAFF. CDR3 DNA: TGCGCCAGCAGCCAAGTCGCGGGGATTTCCACTGAAGCTTTCTTT. V gene TRBV4-1 combines with J gene TRBJ1-1; D call uncertain. This CDR3 is built from 15 residues. Germline CDR1 MGHRA, CDR2 YSYEKL. V lost 1 base, J lost 4 bases, and 13 bases lay in between.